Reported below is one T cell receptor (beta chain). The specificity of this receptor is unknown. No base quality values were provided; no much bigger clone lies one nucleotide off. High-throughput TCR beta sequencing profiled peripheral blood CD8+ and CD4+ T cells from healthy donors, Susac syndrome patients and multiple sclerosis patients. Treatment-naive patients with stable or active relapsing-remitting disease fulfilling revised McDonald criteria were used as multiple sclerosis controls. CD8+ TEMRA cells were enriched by FACS, while bulk CD8+ and CD4+ T cells were purified by magnetic negative isolation. Blood was drawn into EDTA tubes, processed within 24 hours, and PBMCs were isolated by density gradient centrifugation. PBMCs intended for TCR sequencing were frozen in liquid nitrogen and were later thawed in a 37 degrees C water bath. The sorted or isolated CD4+, CD8+ and CD8+ TEMRA cells reached a purity of at least 90%.

The germline V gene specifies SGHDT as CDR1 and YYEEEE as CDR2. V is pared back by 1 base and J by 7 bases, with 15 bases lying between the germline termini. Spanning cysteine to phenylalanine, the CDR3 consists of 14 amino acids. The entry retains the CDR3 DNA only, 42 bases that are in frame from base 1. The data stem from a study of CD8 T cells in Susac syndrome (dated by TCRdb to between 2018 and 2020). In terms of the full investigation: Whether CD8+ T cell activation and differentiation in Susac syndrome was antigen driven was tested using repertoire sequencing. The clonality of the CD8+ T cell repertoire was compared across approximately 11 healthy donors, about 14 Susac syndrome patients and around 16 multiple sclerosis patients.

RNA was extracted using the RNeasy kit, and about 0.45 to 1 ug of the RNA was reverse transcribed with random hexamers. TCR beta CDR3 regions were amplified with the immunoSEQ multiplex PCR assay covering 54 Vbeta and 13 Jbeta segments. PCR amplification bias was corrected by using a synthetic template baseline for primer optimization and computational correction. As for how the authors treated the data: Only productive sequences were kept, with reads annotated to V, D and J genes according to IMGT and analyzed in immunoSEQ Analyzer. To calculate clonality, Shannon entropy was normalized by log2 of the number of productive unique sequences and then subtracted from one. For each patient and control, public and private clones were evaluated among the 100 most prevalent clones. Clones were defined as Susac-specific if absent from the healthy and MS cohorts, from over a thousand published viral clones and from other ImmuneACCESS disease sequences. TCRdb cleaned the public reads at Q25 with fastp, built clones with MiXCR and kept in-frame beta chains. When rows share a CDR3 protein, they turn into one entry using the most common DNA and genes. The V and J calls, along with clone size, are taken from TCRdb and not from the paper's own processing. The sample table records some 140,000 distinct CDR3 sequences; 90% to 95% of these occur just once. Around 0.22% of the sample is in the top ten clones.

The study at large found these results: The TCR sequencing and HLA analysis was acknowledged to have included a relatively small number of individuals.

The sample taken for sequencing was CD8+ T cells from PBMCs. The sequence was obtained from a human donor with multiple sclerosis. Recombination joined TRBV5-6 with TRBJ2-7, with a tentative D call of TRBD1 or TRBD2, each matching 5 bases. The CDR3 region: CASSLIRDGREQYF. The nucleotide sequence is given as TGTGCCAGCAGCTTGATCCGGGACGGTAGGGAGCAGTACTTC.